This T cell receptor (beta chain) was sequenced during a study of T-cell reconstitution after alpha-beta-depleted transplantation in children. Preparation of the TCRbeta library was carried out with unique molecular identifiers. TCRdb reprocessed the PCR reads with MiXCR, giving one entry per CDR3 protein. Found here are fewer than 550,000 distinct CDR3 sequences, around 10% of them singletons; the top ten hold around 15%. Study-wide findings and caveats: T cells produced anew were the main source of T-cell counts and diversity one year after transplant. Reportedly, only several hundred clones from non-depleted graft cells drove alpha-beta T-cell counts at about two months. In some patients, recipient T cells and intrathymic progenitors surviving conditioning explained high day-60 diversity.

This clonotype was seen a few times. Its antigen is currently unknown. The CDR3 is made up of 17 amino acids. The trim removed 2 bases at V and 0 bases at J, leaving 7 bases unmatched. CDR1 is SGHRS and CDR2 is YFSETQ in the germline V gene. This specimen was PBMCs, mostly from graft donor cells, taken 180 days after TCRalphabeta/CD19-depleted stem cell transplant. The J gene is TRBJ2-1, the V gene TRBV5-1; TRBD2 aligns across 8 bases. This sequence was found in a female patient aged 2-15 years who had a stem cell transplant for aplastic anemia, so the T cells may come from the graft donor. The CDR3, as DNA: TGCGCCAGCAGCTTCGGGTTAGCGGGAAGCTCCTACAATGAGCAGTTCTTC. Translating gives CASSFGLAGSSYNEQFF.